Listed below are T cell receptor beta chains from one sample, sequenced in a study of T-cell memory formation after mild COVID-19. TCRdb reanalysed the 5' RACE reads using MiXCR and keeps one entry per CDR3 protein. The sample lists about 170,000 distinct CDR3 sequences; approximately 13% were seen once. Sequenced sample: PBMCs or a T cell subset sorted from them (not recorded which). These receptors were collected from a man aged 18 to 30 who had mild COVID-19 (a few samples of this study predate the infection). Cell type and time point are not known. The CDR3 runs from the conserved cysteine through the conserved F or W. The D gene is left open where the match is weak. The size of a clone is reported for some rows only, either as once, few or many, or as a class for expanded clones.

V gene,J gene,D gene,clone size,CDR3 length,CDR3 protein,CDR3 DNA
TRBV28,TRBJ2-7,TRBD2,few,13,CASSYPGTRRQYF,TGTGCCAGCAGTTACCCTGGGACTAGGAGGCAGTACTTC
TRBV20-1,TRBJ1-1,.,.,13,CSARSNWATEAFF,TGCAGTGCTAGAAGCAACTGGGCCACTGAAGCTTTCTTT
TRBV2,TRBJ2-3,.,few,11,CASSEVDTQYF,TGTGCCAGCAGTGAAGTAGATACGCAGTATTTT
TRBV4-3,TRBJ1-1,.,few,14,CASNAGREDTEAFF,TGCGCCAGCAATGCAGGGCGTGAGGACACTGAAGCTTTCTTT
TRBV20-1,TRBJ1-4,.,once,14,CSARGGGENEKLFF,TGCAGTGCTAGAGGTGGGGGGGAGAATGAAAAACTGTTTTTT
TRBV2,TRBJ2-3,.,few,14,CASGRSVDTDTQYF,TGTGCCAGCGGGCGCTCCGTCGACACAGATACGCAGTATTTT
TRBV6-2/TRBV6-3,TRBJ2-1,TRBD2,few,18,CASSYPGLAGGPYNEQFF,TGTGCCAGCAGTTACCCCGGACTAGCGGGGGGGCCCTACAATGAGCAGTTCTTC
TRBV7-3,TRBJ2-1,TRBD2,many,15,CASSLIAGGPSEQFF,TGTGCCAGCAGCCTTATAGCGGGGGGGCCTTCTGAGCAGTTCTTC
TRBV27,TRBJ1-5,TRBD1,few,15,CASLPGQGVGQPQHF,TGTGCCAGCTTACCGGGACAGGGAGTCGGACAGCCCCAGCATTTT
TRBV18,TRBJ1-1,TRBD1,.,15,CASSSRQGRNTEAFF,TGTGCCAGCTCATCCCGACAGGGGCGGAACACTGAAGCTTTCTTT
TRBV7-9,TRBJ2-6,.,few,16,CASIEGGNSGANVLTF,TGTGCCAGCATCGAGGGGGGTAACTCTGGGGCCAACGTCCTGACTTTC
TRBV27,TRBJ1-6,TRBD1,few,15,CASSTRTGRNSPLHF,TGTGCCAGCAGTACCCGGACAGGGCGGAATTCACCCCTCCACTTT
TRBV15,TRBJ2-5,.,.,14,CATSREDVTETQYF,TGTGCCACCAGCAGAGAGGATGTGACCGAGACCCAGTACTTC
TRBV5-5,TRBJ1-2,.,.,13,CASSPWATDGYTF,TGTGCCAGCAGCCCCTGGGCCACGGATGGCTACACCTTC
TRBV20-1,TRBJ1-5,.,few,14,CSAGPPAGSQPQHF,TGCAGTGCTGGACCTCCGGCTGGAAGTCAGCCCCAGCATTTT
TRBV4-3,TRBJ2-5,TRBD1,.,16,CASSQGDRGSVETQYF,TGCGCCAGCAGCCAAGGAGACAGGGGGAGCGTGGAGACCCAGTACTTC
TRBV29-1,TRBJ2-5,.,.,13,CSVNSPIWETQYF,TGCAGCGTCAATTCCCCCATTTGGGAGACCCAGTACTTC
TRBV6-1,TRBJ2-3,.,.,13,CASSDQGTDTQYF,TGTGCCAGCAGTGACCAGGGCACAGATACGCAGTATTTT
TRBV2,TRBJ1-2,.,few,14,CASSDLTASYGYTF,TGTGCCAGCAGCGACCTGACAGCCTCCTATGGCTACACCTTC
TRBV5-1,TRBJ1-1,.,.,14,CASSMDGMNTEAFF,TGCGCCAGCAGCATGGACGGAATGAACACTGAAGCTTTCTTT
TRBV4-2,TRBJ2-5,TRBD2,.,15,CASGTSGPYQETQYF,TGTGCCAGCGGAACTAGCGGACCGTACCAAGAGACCCAGTACTTC
TRBV7-2,TRBJ2-5,TRBD2,.,16,CASSPRGLAGTETQYF,TGTGCCAGCAGCCCACGCGGACTAGCGGGGACTGAGACCCAGTACTTC